This is a list of T cell receptor beta chains from one sample in a study of blood T cell repertoires in COVID-19. The protocol was immunoSEQ multiplex PCR, while the TCRdb copy is restricted to in-frame clones and leaves out a portion. Among about 140,000 clones listed, more than 65% were seen once. Sequencing was done on a sample of peripheral blood. The receptor set was obtained from a woman between 55 and 75 years old with acute or convalescent COVID-19. The conserved cysteine and the conserved F or W are not part of the CDR3 here. The order of the fields is V gene, J gene, CDR3 protein.

TRBV19	TRBJ2-1	ASSPGTSGISYNEQF
TRBV2	TRBJ1-2	ASSDVGAVGYT
TRBV12-3/TRBV12-4	TRBJ1-5	ASSGQANQPQH
TRBV7-2	TRBJ1-4	ASTWTGGFTNEKLF
TRBV28	TRBJ2-1	ASTEVMSYNEQF
TRBV6-5	TRBJ2-7	ASSKGQTNYEQY
TRBV14	TRBJ2-7	ASSQVEHEQY
TRBV7-3	TRBJ2-1	ASSVIGVHEQF
TRBV4-3	TRBJ1-4	ASSQAWGANEKLF
TRBV2	TRBJ1-2	ASSESKRGGYT
TRBV2	TRBJ2-2	ASSLWRAGAGELF
TRBV25-1	TRBJ2-5	ASSEEFGTGSETQY
TRBV2	TRBJ1-4	ASNGQHNEKLF
TRBV18	TRBJ1-4	ASSPNHRGEKLF
TRBV18	TRBJ2-3	ASSGTSTDTQY
TRBV9	TRBJ2-7	ASSKRDYEQY
TRBV6-6	TRBJ2-7	ASRPGLHYEQY
TRBV19	TRBJ2-2	ASSISGYTGELF
TRBV19	TRBJ1-1	ASTDTPGTGMVGTEAF
TRBV7-3	TRBJ1-1	ASSPAPGLNTEAF
TRBV7-2	TRBJ1-3	ASSLVGGEQWGTIY
TRBV7-9	TRBJ2-3	ASSPGLADYTDTQY
TRBV2	TRBJ2-7	ASSVPQGVSYEQY
TRBV6-5	TRBJ2-5	ASSNGSGRSETQY
TRBV4-2	TRBJ1-2	ASSQETGPSYGYT
TRBV6-2/TRBV6-3	TRBJ1-5	ASSYSAGLSQPQH
TRBV7-8	TRBJ2-1	ASSLLLAIEQF
TRBV10-1	TRBJ2-7	ASSESRSGGGTKGEQY
TRBV7-3	TRBJ2-3	ASSLSPSGSTDTQY
TRBV6-2/TRBV6-3	TRBJ2-1	ASSYLGTLYNEQF
TRBV27	TRBJ2-3	ASSSRGSTDTQY
TRBV28	TRBJ1-5	ASSSPTRGVYQPQH
TRBV30	TRBJ2-7	AWSVGGGSYEQY
TRBV6-1	TRBJ2-7	ASSSITSGSYEQY
TRBV7-2	TRBJ2-4	ASSPSGGENIQY
TRBV28	TRBJ2-7	ASRIGVGSSYEQY
TRBV3-1/TRBV3-2	TRBJ2-1	ASSQGGTLADNEQF
TRBV5-6	TRBJ2-7	ASSLVAYEQY
TRBV19	TRBJ1-1	ASSIATGGGNTEAF
TRBV11-2	TRBJ2-5	ASSLAGGQETQY
TRBV28	TRBJ2-7	ASSSRTGEIAEQY
TRBV11-2	TRBJ2-3	ASSSSVSPRPDTQY
TRBV4-1	TRBJ2-7	ASRPIGGSYEQY
TRBV7-9	TRBJ1-2	ASSQENYGYT
TRBV11-3	TRBJ2-1	ASSLGDRWRHEQF
TRBV6-4	TRBJ1-1	ASRPTGVGNTEAF
TRBV28	TRBJ2-7	ASTGVPFYEQY
TRBV21-1	TRBJ2-7	ASSKAVRASGFTYEQY
TRBV5-4	TRBJ1-2	ASSGQGFSGYT
TRBV28	TRBJ1-5	ASSTYQGARNQPQH
TRBV7-3	TRBJ1-1	ASSQGAVGPNTEAF
TRBV7-9	TRBJ1-3	ASSFGGQSSGNTIY
TRBV30	TRBJ1-1	AWSVQMNTEAF
TRBV28	TRBJ2-7	ASSLGGTSYEQY